This TCR beta chain comes out of a study of vaccination and CD4 T cells after COVID-19. Cultured CD4+ T cell DNA underwent sequencing with the Oncomine TCR Beta short-read assay. MiXCR, applied by TCRdb to the PCR reads, yields one record per CDR3 protein. Of about 13,000 distinct CDR3 sequences in the sample, about four fifths were seen once. A note on this clonotype: Its antigen remains unknown.

The treatment denotes: roughly 10-day PBMC culture with coronavirus spike peptide pools or control peptides (ViraFEST assay). V was pared by 3 bases and J by 6 bases, with 5 bases between. In germline, CDR1 is DFQATT, CDR2 SNEGSKA (reference sequence). The CDR3 contains 10 residues. The clonotype was recovered from a human donor who had recovered from COVID-19. V usage is TRBV20-1 and J usage is TRBJ1-1; D ambiguous. Input material: CD4+ T cells from blood, cultured in vitro. The CDR3 region has the DNA TGCAGTGCTAGGAGGGCTGAAGCTTTCTTT. The encoded protein is CSARRAEAFF.